This TCR beta chain was recovered during a study of T cell responses to AZD1222 COVID-19 vaccine. Libraries were prepared by immunoSEQ multiplex PCR; TCRdb keeps only in-frame clonotypes and omits some of them. In the table there are about 140,000 clones, approximately 91% of which are singletons. The CDR3 has 15 residues. Germline assignment: CDR1 SGHTA and CDR2 FQGNSA. After removal of 4 bases from V and 9 bases from J, the junction contained 10 bases not matched to a gene. The chain uses TRBV7-2 and TRBJ2-4, with 9 bases aligning to TRBD1. This TCR was recovered from an adult who received the AZD1222 COVID-19 vaccine. Sequencing was performed on peripheral blood, taken 28 days after the second AZD1222 dose. CDR3: CASSSTGTGRAIQYF. The CDR3 DNA reads as TGTGCCAGCAGCTCGACCGGGACAGGGAGGGCCATTCAGTACTTC. Looking up the rest from reference TRBV7-2 and TRBJ2-4 gives the full variable domain: GAGVSQSPSNKVTEKGKDVELRCDPISGHTALYWYRQSLGQGLEFLIYFQGNSAPDKSGLPSDRFSAERTGGSVSTLTIQRTQQEDSAVYLCASSSTGTGRAIQYFGAGTRLSVL.